The source of this T cell receptor beta chain is a study of blood T cell repertoires in COVID-19. Study summary: Sources were T cells, B-cell-depleted T cells, or PBMCs; the material itself was cDNA or gDNA.

In the original processing: For nucleated cells, counts were estimated from reference gene primer amplification. Profiled with immunoSEQ multiplex PCR; TCRdb holds only in-frame clones, not every one. V and J calls and clone size come straight from that table; D and trimming were deduced from the DNA. The data show some 300,000 clones, with around 87% seen just once and about 1% held by the top ten. The germline gives CDR1 SGHTA, CDR2 FQGNSA. The CDR3 is 13 residues long. V dropped 3 bases and J dropped 8 bases, with 13 bases sitting between them. Sequenced material: peripheral blood. The TCR comes from a woman aged 40 to 49 with COVID-19, enrolled during active disease. The rearrangement joins TRBV7-2 to TRBJ1-2; D perhaps matches TRBD1 (6 bases). CDR3 in DNA: TGTGCCAGCAGCTTTTGGCAGGGGAACGGCTACACCTTC. Amino acid sequence: CASSFWQGNGYTF.